Shown below are 7 T cell receptor beta chains from a single sample sequenced in a study of T cells in Graves' hyperthyroidism and ophthalmopathy. The source material, RNA transcripts, was used to amplify TCR beta CDR3 regions. First-round RT-PCR with HTBI primers amplified the TCR CDR3 region. TCRdb recomputed calls from the multiplex PCR reads with MiXCR, one row per CDR3 protein. This table holds about 380,000 distinct CDR3 sequences, around 13% found once. Material for sequencing was blood. The receptors come from a woman aged 55-70 years with Graves' hyperthyroidism.

This clonotype was picked up many times. The rearrangement uses TRBV20-1 and TRBJ2-1; the match to TRBD2 covers 7 bases. The CDR3 length is 12 residues. V shed 7 bases, J shed 5 bases, and the junction held 5 bases outside the gene matches. The V gene's germline CDR1 is DFQATT and CDR2 SNEGSKA (reference sequence). The CDR3 here is CSVIGTNNEQFF. CDR3 sequence (DNA): TGCAGTGTAATCGGGACTAACAATGAGCAGTTCTTC.

This clonotype was seen repeatedly, ten times or more. The V gene is TRBV15, the J gene TRBJ2-3; D unclear. The CDR3 consists of 14 residues. V was clipped by 1 base and J by 3 bases, with 8 bases between them. Germline lookup yields CDR1 LNHNV and CDR2 YYDKDF (reference sequence). CDR3 sequence (DNA): TGTGCCACCAGCAGAGGTACCCTGACAGATACGCAGTATTTT. Translating it yields CATSRGTLTDTQYF.

This clonotype was observed many times. The genes are TRBV7-3 and TRBJ2-3; D is unclear. Germline V lookup: CDR1 SGHTA, CDR2 FQGTGA. Trimming stripped 5 bases from V and 1 base from J, with 16 bases between. This CDR3 is 16 amino acids long. The CDR3 loop is CASSEWSVTGTDTQYF. CDR3 DNA sequence: TGTGCCAGCAGCGAGTGGAGTGTTACTGGCACAGATACGCAGTATTTT.

The chain is built from TRBV6-6 and TRBJ2-7; no firm D call. V gave up 2 bases and J gave up 4 bases, with 12 bases separating them. This CDR3 is 14 amino acids long. Germline-derived CDR1 and CDR2 are MNHNY and SVGAGI (reference sequence). The CDR3 region has the DNA TGTGCCAGCAGTTACCTCATTCGCAGGTACGAGCAGTACTTC. Its translation: CASSYLIRRYEQYF.

Concerning this clonotype itself: This may be a read error, as it is one base from a much larger clone. The genes are TRBV29-1 and TRBJ1-2; TRBD1 aligns across 7 bases. This CDR3 region has 15 residues. Per the germline V gene, CDR1 is SQVTM and CDR2 is ANQGSEA. CDR3: CSVGGDRALTYGYAF. The DNA of the CDR3 is TGCAGCGTTGGGGGGGACAGAGCTTTGACCTATGGCTACGCCTTC.

The chain combines TRBV7-9 with TRBJ2-2; D unclear. CDR1 SEHNR and CDR2 FQNEAQ come from the germline V gene (reference sequence). CDR3 size: 14 residues. V dropped 3 bases and J dropped 1 base, with 6 bases sitting between them. The CDR3 here is CASSFGENTGELFF. In nucleotides, the CDR3 is TGTGCCAGCAGCTTCGGCGAGAACACCGGGGAGCTGTTTTTT.

The chain recombines TRBV24-1 with TRBJ2-1, with a tentative D call TRBD2 (5 bases). The length of the CDR3 is 13 residues. Germline values: CDR1 KGHDR, CDR2 SFDVKD. V shed 5 bases and J shed 5 bases, with 9 bases lying between them. Written as DNA, the CDR3 is TGTGCCACCAGTGGCTCAGCGGACAATGAGCAGTTCTTC. Translating it yields CATSGSADNEQFF.